The clone carrying this TCR beta chain was counted once. In the authors' workflow: Reference gene primers were amplified, and this amplification served to estimate nucleated cell counts. Assay: immunoSEQ multiplex PCR; the TCRdb copy retains only in-frame clones and omits some. V, J and clone size derive from that table, while D and trimming were established from the DNA sequence. The repertoire holds around 300,000 clones, with almost 90% as singletons. The data stem from a study of blood T cell repertoires in COVID-19. Overall study: Acute and convalescent COVID-19 specimens originated in the United States, Italy and Spain.

The sequenced sample consisted of peripheral blood. This receptor was obtained from a woman in her 40s with COVID-19, enrolled during active disease.

The DNA of the CDR3 is TGTGCCAGCAGCGTGGACATTATCTCTGAAGCTTTCTTT. Translating it yields CASSVDIISEAFF. This chain uses TRBV9 with TRBJ1-1; tentatively, D is TRBD1 (5 bases). The CDR3 extends over 13 amino acids. Trimming removed 2 bases from V and 6 bases from J, with 11 bases in between. Looked up from germline, CDR1 is SGDLS and CDR2 is YYNGEE.